This T cell receptor (beta chain) was sequenced in a study of T cell responses to AZD1222 COVID-19 vaccine. Study-level results: After two AZD1222 doses, spike-specific TCR breadth and depth rose versus day 0.

Clones were read by immunoSEQ multiplex PCR, and TCRdb kept only the in-frame ones, dropping some. In the table there are about 150,000 clones, about nine tenths of which are singletons. V lost 0 bases and J lost 7, with 12 bases in between. Germline V gene lookup returns CDR1 MRHNA and CDR2 SNTAGT. The CDR3 has 14 amino acids. Second-dose timings of about 4 or about 12 weeks were pooled. This clone was picked up a small number of times. Its matching antigen is unknown. V gene TRBV6-4 combines with J gene TRBJ2-5, with TRBD1 as a possible D gene (5 bases). This sequence originates from an adult who received the AZD1222 COVID-19 vaccine. The sample here was peripheral blood, taken 28 days after the second AZD1222 dose. The CDR3 sequence is CASSDSGDSLTQYF. The CDR3 bases are TGTGCCAGCAGTGACTCTGGTGACAGTCTGACCCAGTACTTC.